Detailed here is one T cell receptor (beta chain). Its antigen specificity is not known. A read error may account for a junction end that differs from germline. The data derive from a study of T cells in Graves' hyperthyroidism and ophthalmopathy (dated by TCRdb to the late 2010s). Regarding the study in general: A discovery cohort of about a hundred patients, about 44 with Graves' ophthalmopathy and approximately 60 with stable Graves' hyperthyroidism, was used to find distinguishing TCR V-J signatures. Prospective prediction of ophthalmopathy was tested in an independent validation cohort consisting of 18 to 20 hyperthyroidism patients and approximately 16 patients who later progressed to ophthalmopathy. The roughly 91 discovery patients were randomly split 7:3 into training and test sets. In six Graves' hyperthyroidism patients, the study also compared T-cell repertoires from thyroid tissue with T-cell repertoires from blood. After blood sampling, hyperthyroidism patients were treated with methimazole at a starting dose of 30 mg daily, and ophthalmopathy patients were treated with high-dose intravenous methylprednisolone. The paper describes TCR Vbeta CDR3 sequencing of 135 peripheral blood samples, made up of about 41 ophthalmopathy patients, roughly 80 hyperthyroidism patients and approximately 17 progressor patients. Overall results and qualifications from the work: A 13 V-J signature model separated ophthalmopathy from stable hyperthyroidism, with roughly 88% sensitivity and roughly 84% specificity in cross-validation and 80%/75% in testing. Most expanded thyroid clonotypes (frequency above 0.001) were also detected in blood, suggesting blood repertoires may reflect thyroid immune responses. In validation, progression to ophthalmopathy was predicted by the model with more than 65% sensitivity and under 85% specificity, a median of roughly 6 months before onset. No statistical method was used to fix the sample size in advance, and group allocation was not hidden from the investigators.

The TCR beta CDR3 regions were amplified from the RNA transcripts. The first round of RT-PCR for the TCR CDR3 was performed with the HTBI primer set and the Qiagen OneStep RT-PCR kit. Libraries were constructed in a second round of multiplex PCR, after which size selection and purification were carried out. Paired-end sequencing of the libraries was performed with 100 bp reads on an Illumina HiSeq2000. The published analysis was carried out like this. SOAPnuke was used to process the raw data, with reads discarded if the reads contained adapters or uncalled bases, had a mean Phred below 15, or lacked an exact constant-primer or identifier match. High-quality paired reads were merged using COPE v1.2.5, and each unique nucleotide sequence was defined as a clonotype. MiTCR v1.1 was used to align the clonotypes against IMGT TRBV, TRBD and TRBJ reference segments. The analysis included only V-J combinations with a frequency above 0.0001, which together covered about 99% of the repertoires. The TCS score was defined as the ratio of F50 (clonal expansion) to E x V (chaos), calculated using BLOSUM62-based TCRdist between CDR3 peptides within each V-J. Welch's t-statistics and random forest reduced approximately 520 V-J features to 13, which were used in a naive Bayes classifier (R e1071). The Morisita-Horn index was used to measure how similar the thyroid and blood repertoires were. Through fastp at Q25 and MiXCR, TCRdb rebuilt clones from the public reads, retaining in-frame beta chains. Entries are consolidated by CDR3 protein sequence, retaining the most common genes and DNA. TCRdb assigned the V and J calls; the authors' analysis was not used. This sample holds around 620,000 distinct CDR3 sequences; 40% to 55% were observed only once. Of the sample, around 19% falls within the top ten clones.

The CDR3 holds 13 amino acids from the cysteine to the phenylalanine. Of the read, only the CDR3 DNA is kept; its 39 bases are in frame from base 1. Reading the germline V gene gives CDR1 SGHRS and CDR2 YFSETQ. Any patient with an uncontrolled infection, another autoimmune disease, pregnancy or lactation was excluded. Diagnoses were established on the basis of clinical symptoms, serum thyroxine and TRAb, thyroid ultrasound, and orbital computed tomography. Total RNA was extracted using Trizol reagent, and RNA quality was assessed on an Agilent 2100 Bioanalyzer. The sequence links TRBV5-1 to TRBJ2-2; the D gene lacks a confident call. The clonotype originates from an adult woman with Graves' disease, either hyperthyroidism or ophthalmopathy (not recorded which). The source material was peripheral blood or thyroid tissue (not recorded which). This receptor carries the CDR3 CASSTLNTGELFF. The DNA sequence follows: TGCGCCAGCAGCACACTGAACACTGGGGAGCTGTTTTTT.